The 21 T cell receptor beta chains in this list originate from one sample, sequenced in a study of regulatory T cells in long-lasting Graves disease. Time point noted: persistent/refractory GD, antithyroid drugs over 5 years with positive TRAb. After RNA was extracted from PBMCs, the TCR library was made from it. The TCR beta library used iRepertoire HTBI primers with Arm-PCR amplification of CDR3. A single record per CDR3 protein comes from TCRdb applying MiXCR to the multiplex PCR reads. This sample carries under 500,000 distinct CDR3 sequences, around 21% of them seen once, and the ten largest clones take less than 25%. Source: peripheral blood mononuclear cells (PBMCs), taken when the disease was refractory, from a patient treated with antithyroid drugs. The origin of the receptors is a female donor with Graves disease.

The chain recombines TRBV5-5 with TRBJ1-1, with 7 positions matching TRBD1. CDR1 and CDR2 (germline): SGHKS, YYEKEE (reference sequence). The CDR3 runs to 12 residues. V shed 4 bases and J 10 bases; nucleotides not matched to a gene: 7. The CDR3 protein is CASSPGQVAAFF. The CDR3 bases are TGTGCCAGCAGCCCTGGACAGGTTGCAGCTTTCTTT.

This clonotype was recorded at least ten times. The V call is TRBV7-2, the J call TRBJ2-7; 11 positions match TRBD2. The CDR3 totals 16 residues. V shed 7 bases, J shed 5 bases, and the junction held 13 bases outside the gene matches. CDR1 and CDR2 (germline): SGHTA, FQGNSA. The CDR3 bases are TGTGCCAGCACCTCCCCCCTAGCGGGAGGATCTGACGAGCAGTACTTC. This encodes CASTSPLAGGSDEQYF.

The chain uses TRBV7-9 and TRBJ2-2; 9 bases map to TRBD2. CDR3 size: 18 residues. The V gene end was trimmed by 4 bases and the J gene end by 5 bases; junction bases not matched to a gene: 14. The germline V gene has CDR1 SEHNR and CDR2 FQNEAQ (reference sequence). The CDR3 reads CASSSTSGSPRGTGELFF. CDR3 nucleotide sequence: TGTGCCAGCAGCTCAACTAGCGGGTCACCAAGGGGGACCGGGGAGCTGTTTTTT.

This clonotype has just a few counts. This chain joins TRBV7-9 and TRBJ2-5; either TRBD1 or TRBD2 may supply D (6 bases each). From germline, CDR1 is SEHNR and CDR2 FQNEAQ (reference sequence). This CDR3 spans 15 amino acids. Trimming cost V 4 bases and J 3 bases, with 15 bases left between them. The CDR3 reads CASSWGAAVKETQYF. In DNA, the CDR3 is TGTGCCAGCAGCTGGGGGGCGGCGGTTAAAGAGACCCAGTACTTC.

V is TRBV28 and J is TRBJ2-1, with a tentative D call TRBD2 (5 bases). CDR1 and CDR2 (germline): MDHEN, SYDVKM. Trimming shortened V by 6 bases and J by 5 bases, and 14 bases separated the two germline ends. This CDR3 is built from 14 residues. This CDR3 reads CASRSPLGHNEQFF. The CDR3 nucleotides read TGTGCCAGCAGGTCGCCACTAGGACACAATGAGCAGTTCTTC.

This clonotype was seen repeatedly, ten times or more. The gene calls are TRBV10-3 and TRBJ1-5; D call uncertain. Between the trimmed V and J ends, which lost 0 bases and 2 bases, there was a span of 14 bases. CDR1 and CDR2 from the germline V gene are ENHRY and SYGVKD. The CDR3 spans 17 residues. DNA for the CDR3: TGTGCCATCAGTGAGTCGAGGGCCCCAGGAGGCAATCAGCCCCAGCATTTT. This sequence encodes CAISESRAPGGNQPQHF.

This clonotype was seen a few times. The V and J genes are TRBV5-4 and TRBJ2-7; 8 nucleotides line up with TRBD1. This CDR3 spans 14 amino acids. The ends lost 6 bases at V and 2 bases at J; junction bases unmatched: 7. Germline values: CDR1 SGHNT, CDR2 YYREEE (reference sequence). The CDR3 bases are TGTGCCAGCAACTCCGACAGGGGAGCCTACGAGCAGTACTTC. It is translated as CASNSDRGAYEQYF.

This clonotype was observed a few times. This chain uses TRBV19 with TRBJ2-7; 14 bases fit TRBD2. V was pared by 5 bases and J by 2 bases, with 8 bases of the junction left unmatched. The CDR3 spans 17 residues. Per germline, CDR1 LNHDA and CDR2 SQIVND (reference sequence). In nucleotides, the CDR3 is TGTGCCAGTAGTGTTACCGGACTAGCGGGGGGAACCTACGAGCAGTACTTC. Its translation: CASSVTGLAGGTYEQYF.

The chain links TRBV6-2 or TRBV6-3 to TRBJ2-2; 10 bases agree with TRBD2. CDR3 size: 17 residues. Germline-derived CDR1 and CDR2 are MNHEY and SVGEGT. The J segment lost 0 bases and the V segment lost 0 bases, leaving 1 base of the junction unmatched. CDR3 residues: CASSYSGLAANTGELFF. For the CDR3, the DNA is TGTGCCAGCAGTTACTCAGGACTAGCGGCGAACACCGGGGAGCTGTTTTTT.

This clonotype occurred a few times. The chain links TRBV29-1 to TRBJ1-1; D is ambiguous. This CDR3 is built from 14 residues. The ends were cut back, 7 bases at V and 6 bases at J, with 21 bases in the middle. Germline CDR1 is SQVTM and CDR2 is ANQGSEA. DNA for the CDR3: TGCAGCGCCCTATTCACCGGTCAATACGCTGAAGCTTTCTTT. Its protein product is CSALFTGQYAEAFF.

The CDR3 loop reads CASSLGRGQASYEQYF. The CDR3 DNA reads as TGCGCCAGCAGCTTGGGTCGGGGACAGGCTTCCTACGAGCAGTACTTC. The chain employs TRBV5-1 and TRBJ2-7, with 8 bases that match TRBD1. Germline CDR1 SGHRS, CDR2 YFSETQ. The CDR3 is 16 amino acids. Trimming cost V 0 bases and J 1 base; bases outside gene matches: 6.

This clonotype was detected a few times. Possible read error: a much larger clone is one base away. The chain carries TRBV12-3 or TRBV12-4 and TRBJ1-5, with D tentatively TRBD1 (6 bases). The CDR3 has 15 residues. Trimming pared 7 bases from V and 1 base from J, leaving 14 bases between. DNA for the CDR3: TGTGCCAGCACGTCGGACAGTCGGAGCAATCAGCCCCAGCATTTT. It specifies CASTSDSRSNQPQHF.

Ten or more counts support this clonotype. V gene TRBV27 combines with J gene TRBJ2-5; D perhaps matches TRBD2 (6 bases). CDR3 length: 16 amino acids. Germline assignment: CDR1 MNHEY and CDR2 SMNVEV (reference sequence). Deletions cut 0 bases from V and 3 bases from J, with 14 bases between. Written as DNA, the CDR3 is TGTGCCAGCAGTTTATCGGTGGGAGGAGCTAAAGAGACCCAGTACTTC. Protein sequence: CASSLSVGGAKETQYF.

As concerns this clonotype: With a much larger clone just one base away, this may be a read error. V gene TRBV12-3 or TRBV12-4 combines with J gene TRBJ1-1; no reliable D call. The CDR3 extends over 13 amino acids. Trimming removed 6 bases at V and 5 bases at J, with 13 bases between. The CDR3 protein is CASRPLTGTEAFF. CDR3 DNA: TGTGCCAGCAGGCCACTCACTGGGACTGAAGCTTTCTTT.

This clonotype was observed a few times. CDR3 DNA: TGTGCCAGTAGTATTAAATCGGCGTTCAGGAGCTCCTACGAGCAGTACTTC. It is translated as CASSIKSAFRSSYEQYF. The chain is built from TRBV19 and TRBJ2-7; D call uncertain. The CDR3 has 17 amino acids. Germline values: CDR1 LNHDA, CDR2 SQIVND (reference sequence). Trimming removed 3 bases from V and 0 bases from J, with 18 bases in between.

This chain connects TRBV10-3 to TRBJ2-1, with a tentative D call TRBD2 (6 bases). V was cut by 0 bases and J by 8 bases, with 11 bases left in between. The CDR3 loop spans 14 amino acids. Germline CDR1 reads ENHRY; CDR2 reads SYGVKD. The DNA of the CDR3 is TGTGCCATCAGTGAGTCGGAGGGAGGTGATGAGCAGTTCTTC. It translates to CAISESEGGDEQFF.

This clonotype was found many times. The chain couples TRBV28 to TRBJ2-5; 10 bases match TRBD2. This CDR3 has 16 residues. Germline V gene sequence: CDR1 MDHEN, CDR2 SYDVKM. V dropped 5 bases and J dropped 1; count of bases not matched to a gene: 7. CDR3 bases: TGTGCCAGCAGTCTACGGACTAGCGGCCTCCAAGAGACCCAGTACTTC. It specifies CASSLRTSGLQETQYF.

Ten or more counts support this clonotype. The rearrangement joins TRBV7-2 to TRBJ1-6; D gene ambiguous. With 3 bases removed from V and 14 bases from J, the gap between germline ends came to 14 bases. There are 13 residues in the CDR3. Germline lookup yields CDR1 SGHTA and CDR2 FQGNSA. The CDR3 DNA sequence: TGTGCCAGCAGCTTGGACCTTGGTTCGGCCCTCCACTTT. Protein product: CASSLDLGSALHF.

The CDR3 protein is CSHPTANYGYTF. In nucleotides, the CDR3 is TGCAGCCACCCCACAGCGAACTATGGCTACACCTTC. This chain links TRBV29-1 with TRBJ1-2, with D unresolved. The CDR3 runs 12 residues. V was clipped by 8 bases and J by 2 bases, with 12 bases between them. Germline CDR1 SQVTM, CDR2 ANQGSEA.

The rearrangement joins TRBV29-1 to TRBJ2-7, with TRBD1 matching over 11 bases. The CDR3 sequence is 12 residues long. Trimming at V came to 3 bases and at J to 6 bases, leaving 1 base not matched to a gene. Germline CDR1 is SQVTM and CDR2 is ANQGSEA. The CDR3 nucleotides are TGCAGCGTTGACGGGACAGGGGGCGAGCAGTACTTC. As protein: CSVDGTGGEQYF.

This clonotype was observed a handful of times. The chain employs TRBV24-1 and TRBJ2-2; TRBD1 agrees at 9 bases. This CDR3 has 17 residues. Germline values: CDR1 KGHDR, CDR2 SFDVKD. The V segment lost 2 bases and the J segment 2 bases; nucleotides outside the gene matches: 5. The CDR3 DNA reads TGTGCCACCAGTGATTCAAAGGGACAGGGTAACACCGGGGAGCTGTTTTTT. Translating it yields CATSDSKGQGNTGELFF.